The present entry profiles one T cell receptor beta chain with its context. What antigen it recognizes has not been identified. No quality values exist for individual bases; no much larger clone is one base distant. At one collaborating source in Seattle, patients were enrolled during active infection and were followed longitudinally through the course of disease. Each collaborating institution followed its own protocols to collect whole blood in K2EDTA tubes. For TCRbeta analysis, collaborators shipped samples in one of three forms: frozen whole blood, isolated PBMCs, or DNA extracted from either of those sample types. V has 5 bases trimmed and J has 9 bases trimmed; junction bases matching no gene number 14. The CDR3 spans 15 residues, from the cysteine through the phenylalanine. Only CDR3 DNA is held: 45 bases, read in frame from base 1. The germline V gene provides CDR1 SGHTA and CDR2 FQGTGA. This sample stems from a study of blood T cell repertoires in COVID-19 (dated by TCRdb to 2020 to 2021). Context from the whole study: Collaborator samples came from the United States, Italy and Spain and covered acute and convalescent phases of COVID-19. The material from the prospective study consisted of cDNA or gDNA derived from T cells, B-cell-depleted T cells, or PBMCs. The dataset comprised deeply sampled blood TCRbeta repertoires from subjects exposed to, actively infected with, or recovered from COVID-19. A freely available public database, intended as a resource for researchers studying the immune response to SARS-CoV-2, is where the repertoires were released. Samples were obtained from the ongoing ImmuneRACE study (first 160 participants) and from roughly 1,300 subjects provided by 6 global collaborators. Sample metadata almost always included a de-identified subject ID, COVID-19 status, age in years and sex. Where available, HLA class I and class II types were taken from metadata supplied by the sample provider and were not determined by assay-based typing.

The immunoSEQ Assay, a bias-controlled multiplex PCR, was used to amplify TCRbeta CDR3 regions from genomic DNA. On the study's bioinformatics: Within the assay, amplification of reference gene primers was used to estimate how many nucleated cells each sample contained. To quantify the absolute abundance of each unique TCRbeta CDR3 rearrangement, sequence reads were collapsed and filtered. For each sample, productive Simpson clonality was calculated by taking the square root of Simpson's diversity index across productive rearrangements. Imported from immuneACCESS, the table was reduced by TCRdb to in-frame sequences with V and J called. These copies leave out some clones; in studies compared against another copy, an unresolved V gene accounts for under half, and the cause of the remainder is not known. V and J calls and clone size come straight from that table; D and trimming were deduced from the DNA. This sample is represented by roughly 100,000 clones; around 80% of them were singletons. Jointly, the top ten make up under 8% of the sample.

Overall results and qualifications from the work: Clinical and demographic metadata were provided uncurated, with the amount varying by source and participant.

This receptor was obtained from a man older than 75 with COVID-19, enrolled during active disease. The source material was peripheral blood. This sequence uses TRBV7-3 and TRBJ2-5, with 8 junctional bases fitting TRBD1. The CDR3 region has the sequence CASSNVPGTRGPQYF. The nucleotides are TGTGCCAGCAGCAACGTTCCCGGGACCAGGGGGCCCCAGTACTTC.